The source of this T cell receptor beta chain is a study of T cell responses to AZD1222 COVID-19 vaccine. Study-level results: Baseline antibody screening turned up just a handful of seropositive AZD1222 recipients.

Note on this clone: Its target is not known.

The CDR3 runs to 11 residues. Germline assignment: CDR1 MDHEN and CDR2 SYDVKM. Trimming removed 5 bases from V and 9 bases from J, with 10 bases in between. The protocol was immunoSEQ multiplex PCR, while the TCRdb copy is restricted to in-frame clones and leaves out a portion. The sample yields roughly 150,000 clones, roughly nine tenths seen once. The rearrangement links TRBV28 to TRBJ2-5; perhaps TRBD1 as D (5 bases). The specimen comprised peripheral blood, sampled after recovery from COVID-19. The sequence derives from an adult who had recovered from COVID-19. The CDR3 DNA sequence: TGTGCCAGCAGTCCGGGCAGGGCCCAGTACTTC. Translating it yields CASSPGRAQYF.